This TCR beta chain was found in a study of T cell repertoires in cytomegalovirus infection. TCRdb used MiXCR to reprocess the reads, holding one entry per CDR3 protein. Of 300,000 to 400,000 distinct CDR3 sequences in the sample, 20% to 30% were seen once. V was shortened by 0 bases and J by 5 bases, with 19 bases between the two germline ends. This CDR3 is built from 17 residues. Germline V lookup: CDR1 MNHEY, CDR2 SVGEGT. Concerning this clonotype itself: Its antigen is not identified.

The clonotype was recovered from a human donor in good health (CMV status not recorded). Some clones in this sample may be carry-over from other donors' samples. The chain recombines TRBV6-2 or TRBV6-3 with TRBJ2-5, with D perhaps TRBD2 (5 bases). This material consisted of cultured PBMCs, taken from culture after CMV antigen stimulation. This CDR3 is CASSYSGGSSGWETQYF. The CDR3 DNA is TGTGCCAGCAGTTACTCGGGTGGGAGTAGTGGTTGGGAGACCCAGTACTTC.